This TCR beta chain was recovered during a study of CDR3 diversity in severe acne. TCRdb processed the PCR reads anew with MiXCR; each CDR3 protein has one entry. The repertoire includes 84,000 or so distinct CDR3 sequences, roughly half of them detected once, and roughly a tenth sits in the top ten. With V trimmed by 0 bases and J by 7 bases, 5 bases remained unmatched. The V gene's germline CDR1 is SGHTS and CDR2 YDEGEE. The CDR3 contains 14 residues. V and J are TRBV5-8 and TRBJ2-7; 9 nucleotides line up with TRBD2. This clonotype was obtained from a male donor in good health, serving as a control. The source material was blood. CDR3 bases: TGTGCCAGCAGCTTGGCCGGGACTAGCCGGGAGCAGTACTTC. It specifies CASSLAGTSREQYF.